This T cell receptor beta chain was recovered during a study of a mutant IDH1 vaccine in newly diagnosed glioma. Study summary: Beginning 4-6 weeks after radiotherapy alone, or with temozolomide cycles, vaccination took place. Before enrollment, patients got radiotherapy alone, temozolomide alone, or mostly the combination.

The germline gives CDR1 LGHNT, CDR2 FRNRAP. The V segment lost 7 bases and the J segment 4 bases; nucleotides outside the gene matches: 8. The CDR3 has 16 residues. Repertoires were generated with immunoSEQ multiplex PCR, while TCRdb's copy carries only in-frame clones and drops some. The sample has some 63,000 clones, roughly 74% seen once; the top ten hold roughly 4.7%. Turning to this clone: The antigen remains unidentified.

The time point here: week 35, safety follow-up. Doses consisted of 300 ug of mutant IDH1 20-mer peptide each, paired with topical imiquimod. Donors harbored newly found WHO grade 3 or 4 IDH1-mutant, ATRX-lost astrocytomas. This TCR was sampled from a man between 50 and 59 years old with glioma. The specimen comprised PBMCs, sampled from a glioma patient whose treatment included an IDH1 peptide vaccine. The chain couples TRBV12-5 to TRBJ2-2; the match to TRBD2 covers 11 bases. The CDR3 reads CASASIAGGTTGELFF. For the CDR3, the DNA is TGTGCTAGTGCCAGTATAGCGGGGGGGACCACCGGGGAGCTGTTTTTT.